This T cell receptor (beta chain) was sequenced for a study of spatial heterogeneity in lung cancer. Time point meaning: sample taken at primary tumor resection. This clonotype was seen ten or more times. What it recognizes is unknown. MiXCR, run by TCRdb on the 5' RACE reads, gives a single entry per CDR3 protein. The sample consists of around 12,000 distinct CDR3 sequences, 4.5% to 6.5% of them appearing once. CDR1 and CDR2 (germline): GTSNPN, SVGIG (reference sequence). CDR3 size: 15 residues. V shed 6 bases and J shed 2 bases, with 14 bases lying between them. Broader study findings: The recorded estimate of tumor T cell coverage is 6.5% to 7% for alpha chains and 13% for beta chains. Tracking of tumor mutation counts was seen in expanded intratumoral alpha and beta TCR counts.

The sequence came from a male donor with early-stage non-small cell lung cancer. The gene calls are TRBV30 and TRBJ1-6; possible D gene TRBD1, 5 bases. Material: lung tumor tissue, obtained at surgery. The CDR3 nucleotides are TGTGCCTGTGAAGGGGCGCCGACCTATAATTCACCCCTCCACTTT. Its protein is CACEGAPTYNSPLHF.